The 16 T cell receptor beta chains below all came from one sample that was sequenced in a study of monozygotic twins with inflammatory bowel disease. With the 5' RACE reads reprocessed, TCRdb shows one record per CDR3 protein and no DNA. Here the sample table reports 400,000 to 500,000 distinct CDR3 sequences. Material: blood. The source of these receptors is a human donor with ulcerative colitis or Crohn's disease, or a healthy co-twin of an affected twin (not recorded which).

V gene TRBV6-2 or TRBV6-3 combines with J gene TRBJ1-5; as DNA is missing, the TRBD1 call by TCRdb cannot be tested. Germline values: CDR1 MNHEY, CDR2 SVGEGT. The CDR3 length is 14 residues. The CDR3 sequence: CASSYSGQGRPQHF.

The CDR3 spells CASSHRTGSYEQYF. The rearrangement links TRBV4-3 to TRBJ2-7; TCRdb calls TRBD1, which cannot be checked without DNA. The CDR3 spans 14 residues. Per the germline V gene, CDR1 is LGHNA and CDR2 is YSLEER.

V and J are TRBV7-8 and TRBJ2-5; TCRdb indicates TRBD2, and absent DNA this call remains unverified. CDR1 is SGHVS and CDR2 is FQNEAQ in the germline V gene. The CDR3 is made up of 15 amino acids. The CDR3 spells CASSLVLAGGETQYF.

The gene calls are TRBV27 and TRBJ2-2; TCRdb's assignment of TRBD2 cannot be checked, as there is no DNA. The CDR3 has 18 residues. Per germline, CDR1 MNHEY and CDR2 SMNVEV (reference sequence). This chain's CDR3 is CASRGSGGLAQHTGELFF.

CDR3 in amino acids: CASRTGNEQYF. V gene TRBV12-3 or TRBV12-4 combines with J gene TRBJ2-7; no DNA is available, so the TRBD1 call from TCRdb remains unchecked. This CDR3 is 11 amino acids long.

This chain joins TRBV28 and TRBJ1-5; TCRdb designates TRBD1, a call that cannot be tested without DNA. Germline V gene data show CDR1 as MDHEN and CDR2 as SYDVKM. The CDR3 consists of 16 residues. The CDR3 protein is CASRSGTVYSNQPQHF.

CDR3 protein: CASRDLRDNYYNEQFF. The chain couples TRBV11-2 to TRBJ2-1; TCRdb's D gene call, TRBD1, goes unchecked for lack of DNA. The CDR3 runs to 16 residues. Germline V gene sequence: CDR1 SGHAT, CDR2 FQNNGV.

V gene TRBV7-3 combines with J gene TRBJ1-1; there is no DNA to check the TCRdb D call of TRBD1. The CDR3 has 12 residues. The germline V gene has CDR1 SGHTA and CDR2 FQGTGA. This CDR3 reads CASSPGTGDAFF.

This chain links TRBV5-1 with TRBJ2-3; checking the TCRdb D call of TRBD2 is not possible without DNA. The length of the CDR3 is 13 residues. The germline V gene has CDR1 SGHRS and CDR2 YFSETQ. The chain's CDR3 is CASSERTGDTQYF. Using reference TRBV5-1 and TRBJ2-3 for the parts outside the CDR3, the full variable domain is KAGVTQTPRYLIKTRGQQVTLSCSPISGHRSVSWYQQTPGQGLQFLFEYFSETQRNKGNFPGRFSGRQFSNSRSEMNVSTLELGDSALYLCASSERTGDTQYFGPGTRLTVL.

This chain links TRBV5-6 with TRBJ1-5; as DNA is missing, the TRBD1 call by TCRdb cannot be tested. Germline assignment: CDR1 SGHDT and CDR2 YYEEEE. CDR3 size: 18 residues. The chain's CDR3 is CASSLGSRGAGVGQPQHF.

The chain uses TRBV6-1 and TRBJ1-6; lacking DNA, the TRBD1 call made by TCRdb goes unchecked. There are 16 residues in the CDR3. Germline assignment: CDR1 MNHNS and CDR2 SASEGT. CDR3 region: CASSITWDRDNSPLHF.

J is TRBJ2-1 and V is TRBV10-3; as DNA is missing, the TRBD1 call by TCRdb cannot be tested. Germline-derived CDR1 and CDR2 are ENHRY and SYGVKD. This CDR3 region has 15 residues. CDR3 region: CAISRGGIFNNEQFF.

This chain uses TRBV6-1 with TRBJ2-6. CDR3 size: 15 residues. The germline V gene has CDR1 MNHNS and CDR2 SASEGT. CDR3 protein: CASRTSFSGANVLTF.

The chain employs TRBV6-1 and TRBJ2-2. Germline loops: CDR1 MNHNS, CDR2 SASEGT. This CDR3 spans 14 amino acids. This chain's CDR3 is CASSELADTGELFF.

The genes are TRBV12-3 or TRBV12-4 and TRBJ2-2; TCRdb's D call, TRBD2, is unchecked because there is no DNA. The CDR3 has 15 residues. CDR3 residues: CASSPRLAGGGELFF.

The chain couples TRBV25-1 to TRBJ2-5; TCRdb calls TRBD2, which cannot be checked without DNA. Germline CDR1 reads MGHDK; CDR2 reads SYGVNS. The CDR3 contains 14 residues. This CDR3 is CASSARTVQETQYF.